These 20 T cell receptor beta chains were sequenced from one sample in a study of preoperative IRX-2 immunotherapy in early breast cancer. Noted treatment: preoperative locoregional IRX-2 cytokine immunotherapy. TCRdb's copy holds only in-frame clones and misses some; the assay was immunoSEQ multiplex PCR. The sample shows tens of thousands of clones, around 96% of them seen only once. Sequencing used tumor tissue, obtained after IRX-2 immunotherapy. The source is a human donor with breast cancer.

CDR3 bases: TGTGCCAGCAGCCCCACGGGGGGTGGGGAGACCCAGTACTTC. Translated, it gives CASSPTGGGETQYF. The chain has TRBV9 and TRBJ2-5, with 7 bases matching TRBD2. The CDR3 length is 14 residues. Looked up from germline, CDR1 is SGDLS and CDR2 is YYNGEE. The V segment lost 4 bases and the J segment 5 bases; nucleotides outside the gene matches: 8.

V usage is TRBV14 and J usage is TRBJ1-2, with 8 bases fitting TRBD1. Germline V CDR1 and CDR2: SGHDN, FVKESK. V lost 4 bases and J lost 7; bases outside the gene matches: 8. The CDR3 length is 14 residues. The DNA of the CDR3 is TGTGCCAGCAGCCTTTGGACAGGGATCGGTGGCTACACCTTC. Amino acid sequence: CASSLWTGIGGYTF.

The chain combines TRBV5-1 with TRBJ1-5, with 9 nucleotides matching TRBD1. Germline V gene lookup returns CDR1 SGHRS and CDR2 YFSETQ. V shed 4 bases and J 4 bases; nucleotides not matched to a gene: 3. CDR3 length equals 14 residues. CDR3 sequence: CASSPQGANQPQHF. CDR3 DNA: TGCGCCAGCAGCCCACAGGGGGCAAATCAGCCCCAGCATTTT.

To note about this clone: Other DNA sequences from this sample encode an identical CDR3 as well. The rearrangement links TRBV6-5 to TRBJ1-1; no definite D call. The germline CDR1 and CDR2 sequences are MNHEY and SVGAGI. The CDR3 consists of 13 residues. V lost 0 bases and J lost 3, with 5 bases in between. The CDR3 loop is CASSYSIHTEAFF. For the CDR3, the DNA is TGTGCCAGCAGTTACTCAATCCACACTGAAGCTTTCTTT.

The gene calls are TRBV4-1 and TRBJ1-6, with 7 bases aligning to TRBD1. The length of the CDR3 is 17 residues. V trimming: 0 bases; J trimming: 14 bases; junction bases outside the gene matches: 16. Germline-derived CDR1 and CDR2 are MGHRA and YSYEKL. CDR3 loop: CASSQDPTGAGTGALHF. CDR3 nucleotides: TGCGCCAGCAGCCAAGACCCCACAGGGGCCGGTACAGGGGCCCTCCACTTT.

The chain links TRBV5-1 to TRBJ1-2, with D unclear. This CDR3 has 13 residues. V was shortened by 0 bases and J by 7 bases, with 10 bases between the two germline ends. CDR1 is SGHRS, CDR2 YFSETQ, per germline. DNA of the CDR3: TGCGCCAGCAGCTTGGAGCTCTCGGGTGGCTACACCTTC. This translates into CASSLELSGGYTF. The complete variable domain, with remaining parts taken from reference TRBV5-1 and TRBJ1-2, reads KAGVTQTPRYLIKTRGQQVTLSCSPISGHRSVSWYQQTPGQGLQFLFEYFSETQRNKGNFPGRFSGRQFSNSRSEMNVSTLELGDSALYLCASSLELSGGYTFGSGTRLTVV.

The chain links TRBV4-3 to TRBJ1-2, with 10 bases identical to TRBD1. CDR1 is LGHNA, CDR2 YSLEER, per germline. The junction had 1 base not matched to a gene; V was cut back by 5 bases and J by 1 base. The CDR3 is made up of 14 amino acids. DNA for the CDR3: TGCGCCAGCAGCGGGACAGGGGTTAACTATGGCTACACCTTC. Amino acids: CASSGTGVNYGYTF.

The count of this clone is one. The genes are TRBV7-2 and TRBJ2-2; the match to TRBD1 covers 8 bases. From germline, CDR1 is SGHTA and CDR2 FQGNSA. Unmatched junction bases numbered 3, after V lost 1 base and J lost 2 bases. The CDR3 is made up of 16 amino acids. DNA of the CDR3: TGTGCCAGCAGCTTAGGACAGGGGCCTAACACCGGGGAGCTGTTTTTT. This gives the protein CASSLGQGPNTGELFF.

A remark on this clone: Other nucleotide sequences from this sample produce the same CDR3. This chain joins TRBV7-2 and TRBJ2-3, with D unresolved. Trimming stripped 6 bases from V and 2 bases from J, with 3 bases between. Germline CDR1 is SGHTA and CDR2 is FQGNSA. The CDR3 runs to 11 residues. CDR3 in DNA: TGTGCCAGCAGTTACACAGATACGCAGTATTTT. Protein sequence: CASSYTDTQYF.

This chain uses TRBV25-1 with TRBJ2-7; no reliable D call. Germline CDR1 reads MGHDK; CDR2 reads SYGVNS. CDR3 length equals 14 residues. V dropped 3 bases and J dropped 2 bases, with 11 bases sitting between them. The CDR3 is CASSDPGVPYEQYF. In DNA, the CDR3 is TGTGCCAGCAGTGACCCCGGAGTCCCCTACGAGCAGTACTTC.

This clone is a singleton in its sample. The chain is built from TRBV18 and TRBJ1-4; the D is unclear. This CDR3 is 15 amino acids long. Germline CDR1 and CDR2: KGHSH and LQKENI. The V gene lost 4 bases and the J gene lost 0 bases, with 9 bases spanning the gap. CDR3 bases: TGTGCCAGCTCACGGACCCGGGCAACTAATGAAAAACTGTTTTTT. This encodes CASSRTRATNEKLFF.

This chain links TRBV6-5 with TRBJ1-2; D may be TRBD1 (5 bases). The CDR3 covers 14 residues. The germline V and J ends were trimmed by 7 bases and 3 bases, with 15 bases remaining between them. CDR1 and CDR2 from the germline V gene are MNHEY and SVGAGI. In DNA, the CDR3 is TGTGCCAGCACCCAGGGAGGTCGGTACTATGGCTACACCTTC. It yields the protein CASTQGGRYYGYTF.

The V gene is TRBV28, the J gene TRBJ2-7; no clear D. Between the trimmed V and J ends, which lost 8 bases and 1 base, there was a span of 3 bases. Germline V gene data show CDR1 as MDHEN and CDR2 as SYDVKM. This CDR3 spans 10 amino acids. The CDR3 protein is CASGSYEQYF. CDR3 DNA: TGTGCCAGCGGATCCTACGAGCAGTACTTC.

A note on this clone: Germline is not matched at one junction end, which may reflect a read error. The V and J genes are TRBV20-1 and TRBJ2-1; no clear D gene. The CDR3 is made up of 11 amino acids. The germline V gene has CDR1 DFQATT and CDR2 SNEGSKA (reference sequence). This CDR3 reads CSARGPNEQFF. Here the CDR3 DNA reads TGCAGTGCCAGAGGTCCGAATGAGCAGTTCTTC.

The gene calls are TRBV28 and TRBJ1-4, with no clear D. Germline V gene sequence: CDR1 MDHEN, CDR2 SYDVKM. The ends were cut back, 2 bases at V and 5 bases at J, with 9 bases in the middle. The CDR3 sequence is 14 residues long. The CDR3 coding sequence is TGTGCCAGCAGTTTAGGAGACTTGAATGAAAAACTGTTTTTT. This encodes CASSLGDLNEKLFF.

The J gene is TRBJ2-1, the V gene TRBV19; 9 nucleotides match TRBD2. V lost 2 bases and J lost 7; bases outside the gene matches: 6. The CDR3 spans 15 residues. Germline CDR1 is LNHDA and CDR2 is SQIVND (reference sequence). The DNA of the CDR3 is TGTGCCAGTAGTATATCTAGCGGGATCGGTAATGAGCAGTTCTTC. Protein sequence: CASSISSGIGNEQFF.

The CDR3 sequence is CASSQDPQAGDYEQYF. CDR3 bases: TGTGCCAGCAGCCAAGACCCCCAAGCGGGCGACTACGAGCAGTACTTC. The V gene is TRBV4-2, the J gene TRBJ2-7, with D perhaps matching TRBD2 (6 bases). V lost 0 bases and J 3 bases, leaving 15 bases between the germline ends. Germline CDR1 LGHNA, CDR2 YNFKEQ. The CDR3 is 16 residues long.

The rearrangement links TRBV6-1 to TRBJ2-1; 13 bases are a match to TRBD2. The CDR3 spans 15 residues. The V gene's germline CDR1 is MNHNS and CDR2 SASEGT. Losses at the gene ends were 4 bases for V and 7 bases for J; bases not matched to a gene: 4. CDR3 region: CASSAGTSGINEQFF. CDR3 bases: TGTGCCAGCAGTGCTGGGACTAGCGGGATAAATGAGCAGTTCTTC.

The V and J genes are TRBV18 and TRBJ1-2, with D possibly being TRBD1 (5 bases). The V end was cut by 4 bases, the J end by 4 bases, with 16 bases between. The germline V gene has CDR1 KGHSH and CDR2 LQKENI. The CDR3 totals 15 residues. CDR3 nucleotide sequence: TGTGCCAGCTCACTGGATAGGGACGAGTCCTATGGCTACACCTTC. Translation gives CASSLDRDESYGYTF.

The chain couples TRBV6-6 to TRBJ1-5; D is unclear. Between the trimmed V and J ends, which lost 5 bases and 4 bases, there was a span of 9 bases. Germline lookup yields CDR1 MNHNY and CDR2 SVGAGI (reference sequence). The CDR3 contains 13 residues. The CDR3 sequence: CASSVDGNQPQHF. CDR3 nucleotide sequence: TGTGCCAGCAGTGTCGATGGGAATCAGCCCCAGCATTTT.